These 26 T cell receptor beta chains share one sample of origin, sequenced in a study of PD-L1 blockade in urothelial cancer. Indicated time point: pretreatment peripheral blood. TCRdb keeps only in-frame clones here, not all; method: immunoSEQ multiplex PCR. The sample yields about 130,000 clones, 70% to 85% seen once. The sequencing used PBMCs, collected around atezolizumab (anti-PD-L1) treatment. Receptors were obtained from a man aged 45-65 years with urothelial cancer.

The rearrangement links TRBV6-5 to TRBJ1-1; a weak D match, TRBD1 (6 bases). V was trimmed by 4 bases and J by 4 bases, leaving 13 bases between them. Germline assignment: CDR1 MNHEY and CDR2 SVGAGI. This CDR3 has 14 residues. CDR3 DNA: TGTGCCAGCAGTTCGCCGGGACAACTCACTGAAGCTTTCTTT. It translates to CASSSPGQLTEAFF.

The chain links TRBV28 to TRBJ1-2, with 8 nucleotides matching TRBD1. This CDR3 region has 14 residues. CDR1 and CDR2 (germline): MDHEN, SYDVKM. The ends lost 5 bases at V and 5 bases at J; junction bases unmatched: 7. The CDR3 DNA sequence: TGTGCCAGCAGTGGCGGACAGGGAAGGTATGGCTACACCTTC. It is translated as CASSGGQGRYGYTF.

The J gene is TRBJ1-1, the V gene TRBV11-3; a possible D gene is TRBD1 (5 bases). Germline CDR1 is SGHNT and CDR2 is YENEEA. V shed 6 bases and J shed 6 bases, with 17 bases lying between them. This CDR3 has 14 residues. In DNA form, the CDR3 reads TGTGCCAGCAGTTTTGACAGTTCAACCTCTGAAGCTTTCTTT. Its translation: CASSFDSSTSEAFF.

This clone was seen once. This chain links TRBV27 with TRBJ2-3; D perhaps matches TRBD1 (6 bases). The CDR3 is 14 residues long. Trimming took 7 bases from V and 3 from J, leaving 14 bases between them. Germline CDR1 MNHEY, CDR2 SMNVEV (reference sequence). CDR3 sequence (DNA): TGTGCCAGCAACCCGACAGGTCCAACAGATACGCAGTATTTT. Protein sequence: CASNPTGPTDTQYF.

The chain joins TRBV15 to TRBJ2-5, with 9 bases that match TRBD1. The CDR3 runs to 14 residues. Germline V gene lookup returns CDR1 LNHNV and CDR2 YYDKDF (reference sequence). The junction had 5 bases not matched to a gene; V was cut back by 2 bases and J by 7 bases. The CDR3: CATSRPGQGLTQYF. The CDR3 DNA sequence: TGTGCCACCAGCAGACCGGGACAGGGATTGACCCAGTACTTC.

This chain connects TRBV6-5 to TRBJ1-5; D is ambiguous. V was shortened by 5 bases and J by 7 bases, with 12 bases between the two germline ends. The germline V gene has CDR1 MNHEY and CDR2 SVGAGI. CDR3 length: 13 amino acids. For the CDR3, the DNA is TGTGCCAGCAGTGAGCGAGAGGAGCAGCCCCAGCATTTT. Its translation: CASSEREEQPQHF.

The V call is TRBV19, the J call TRBJ2-7; 7 bases map to TRBD2. This CDR3 spans 12 amino acids. The germline V gene encodes CDR1 LNHDA and CDR2 SQIVND (reference sequence). Trimming cost V 6 bases and J 5 bases; bases outside gene matches: 4. CDR3 protein: CASSFGTNEQYF. The DNA of the CDR3 is TGTGCCAGTAGCTTCGGGACTAACGAGCAGTACTTC.

The chain combines TRBV18 with TRBJ1-5; TRBD1 matches 7 bases. Germline V gives CDR1 KGHSH, CDR2 LQKENI. V was pared by 3 bases and J by 0 bases, with 2 bases of the junction left unmatched. This CDR3 spans 15 amino acids. The CDR3 is CASSPRDSSNQPQHF. CDR3 in DNA: TGTGCCAGCTCACCCCGGGACAGTAGCAATCAGCCCCAGCATTTT.

Note on this clone: The junction departs from germline at one end; a sequencing error may be responsible. The chain links TRBV7-9 to TRBJ1-3; 8 bases match TRBD1. The CDR3 length is 15 residues. Per germline, CDR1 SEHNR and CDR2 FQNEAQ (reference sequence). The CDR3 sequence: CASSLVLGTGNTVYF. Here the CDR3 DNA reads TGTGCCAGCAGCTTGGTTTTAGGGACAGGAAACACCGTATATTTT.

The CDR3 loop is CSASLGGGYTF. For the CDR3, the DNA is TGCAGTGCTAGTTTAGGGGGCGGCTACACCTTC. The V call is TRBV20-1, the J call TRBJ1-2, with 7 bases that match TRBD1. CDR1 and CDR2 from the germline V gene are DFQATT and SNEGSKA (reference sequence). This CDR3 is 11 amino acids long. V was pared by 3 bases and J by 8 bases, with 3 bases of the junction left unmatched.

V gene TRBV7-6 combines with J gene TRBJ2-3; D uncertain. This CDR3 region has 17 residues. The germline V gene has CDR1 SGHVS and CDR2 FNYEAQ. Trimming pared 1 base from V and 1 base from J, leaving 15 bases between. CDR3 protein: CASSLGVGASGTDTQYF. The CDR3, as DNA: TGTGCCAGCAGCTTAGGCGTCGGTGCCTCTGGCACAGATACGCAGTATTTT.

The chain combines TRBV19 with TRBJ2-1, with TRBD2 as a possible D gene (7 bases). V shed 10 bases and J shed 6 bases, with 13 bases lying between them. CDR1 and CDR2 from the germline V gene are LNHDA and SQIVND (reference sequence). The CDR3 length is 12 residues. This chain's CDR3 is CATRGASNEQFF. CDR3 DNA: TGTGCCACCCGGGGGGCGAGCAATGAGCAGTTCTTC.

The chain combines TRBV5-6 with TRBJ2-1; TRBD2 might be the D (5 bases). Trimming removed 7 bases from V and 1 base from J, with 15 bases in between. The V gene's germline CDR1 is SGHDT and CDR2 YYEEEE. The length of the CDR3 is 15 residues. The CDR3 loop reads CASCRGLGSYNEQFF. The CDR3 DNA is TGTGCCAGCTGCCGGGGTCTTGGATCCTACAATGAGCAGTTCTTC.

The rearrangement links TRBV4-1 to TRBJ2-2; D perhaps matches TRBD1 (5 bases). The germline V gene has CDR1 MGHRA and CDR2 YSYEKL. The ends were cut back, 4 bases at V and 4 bases at J, with 13 bases in the middle. CDR3 size: 15 residues. CDR3 in DNA: TGCGCCAGCAGCCCGACAGCCCTTGGCACCGGGGAGCTGTTTTTT. Translation: CASSPTALGTGELFF.

The rearrangement uses TRBV7-2 and TRBJ2-2, with 8 nucleotides matching TRBD2. V gave up 2 bases and J gave up 3 bases; unmatched junction bases: 5. CDR1 is SGHTA, CDR2 FQGNSA, per germline. The CDR3 is 16 residues long. The CDR3: CASSLLASGYTGELFF. The CDR3 DNA follows: TGTGCCAGCAGCTTACTGGCTAGCGGGTACACCGGGGAGCTGTTTTTT.

J is TRBJ2-1 and V is TRBV7-2; the match to TRBD2 covers 11 bases. CDR1 is SGHTA, CDR2 FQGNSA, per germline. This CDR3 has 13 amino acids. The J segment lost 7 bases and the V segment lost 6 bases, leaving 2 bases of the junction unmatched. CDR3 in DNA: TGTGCCAGCAGGGGGACTAGCGGAAATGAGCAGTTCTTC. This sequence encodes CASRGTSGNEQFF.

The chain links TRBV27 to TRBJ2-1; maybe TRBD2 (5 bases). Trimming took 6 bases from V and 9 from J, leaving 24 bases between them. The CDR3 sequence is 16 residues long. Germline values: CDR1 MNHEY, CDR2 SMNVEV (reference sequence). CDR3 bases: TGTGCCAGCAGCGCTTATAAGGTCGGGGTAATTCGTGAGCAGTTCTTC. Amino acids: CASSAYKVGVIREQFF.

The chain carries TRBV20-1 and TRBJ1-2; no clear D gene. V was pared by 3 bases and J by 5 bases, with 7 bases between. This CDR3 has 11 amino acids. CDR1 and CDR2 from the germline V gene are DFQATT and SNEGSKA (reference sequence). The CDR3 DNA follows: TGCAGTGCTAGTAGTCTTTATGGCTACACCTTC. It codes for CSASSLYGYTF.

The V and J genes are TRBV30 and TRBJ2-1; 8 bases line up with TRBD2. This CDR3 contains 19 residues. Trimming removed 3 bases from V and 4 bases from J; junction bases left unmatched: 20. Germline-derived CDR1 and CDR2 are GTSNPN and SVGIG (reference sequence). The CDR3 DNA sequence: TGTGCCTGGAGGATGCTAGTAGCGGGAACACCGAGGTCATACAATGAGCAGTTCTTC. This sequence encodes CAWRMLVAGTPRSYNEQFF.

The rearrangement uses TRBV7-2 and TRBJ2-7; 8 bases are shared with TRBD1. The germline V gene has CDR1 SGHTA and CDR2 FQGNSA. V dropped 5 bases and J dropped 4; count of bases not matched to a gene: 13. The CDR3 consists of 16 residues. CDR3 sequence: CASSPRTGRSPYEQYF. The CDR3 DNA sequence: TGTGCCAGCAGCCCTAGGACAGGGCGTTCCCCGTACGAGCAGTACTTC. The whole variable domain, remainder taken from reference TRBV7-2 and TRBJ2-7, is GAGVSQSPSNKVTEKGKDVELRCDPISGHTALYWYRQSLGQGLEFLIYFQGNSAPDKSGLPSDRFSAERTGGSVSTLTIQRTQQEDSAVYLCASSPRTGRSPYEQYFGPGTRLTVT.

This clone was counted a single time. V and J are TRBV5-1 and TRBJ2-3; 7 positions match TRBD1. The germline V gene encodes CDR1 SGHRS and CDR2 YFSETQ. The CDR3 totals 16 residues. The V gene end was trimmed by 3 bases and the J gene end by 2 bases; junction bases not matched to a gene: 9. The CDR3 DNA is TGCGCCAGCAGCTCCGGGACAGACTTTTACACAGATACGCAGTATTTT. Its protein is CASSSGTDFYTDTQYF. Filled out from reference TRBV5-1 and TRBJ2-3, the complete variable domain reads KAGVTQTPRYLIKTRGQQVTLSCSPISGHRSVSWYQQTPGQGLQFLFEYFSETQRNKGNFPGRFSGRQFSNSRSEMNVSTLELGDSALYLCASSSGTDFYTDTQYFGPGTRLTVL.

V gene TRBV11-2 combines with J gene TRBJ2-1, with D possibly TRBD1 on 6 matching bases. V shed 11 bases and J shed 3 bases, with 14 bases lying between them. In germline, CDR1 is SGHAT, CDR2 FQNNGV. The CDR3 runs 13 residues. CDR3 sequence reads: CAGQRDNYNEQFF. CDR3 DNA: TGTGCCGGACAACGGGACAACTACAATGAGCAGTTCTTC.

V and J are TRBV7-2 and TRBJ1-6; 9 nucleotides agree with TRBD1. Germline trimming cut 8 bases from V and 7 bases from J; bases unmatched to any gene: 9. In germline, CDR1 is SGHTA, CDR2 FQGNSA. The CDR3 extends over 15 amino acids. CDR3 residues: CASGPAGQGNSPLHF. CDR3 sequence (DNA): TGTGCCAGCGGCCCCGCAGGACAGGGGAATTCACCCCTCCACTTT.

V is TRBV18 and J is TRBJ2-2; TRBD1 aligns across 7 bases. Per the germline V gene, CDR1 is KGHSH and CDR2 is LQKENI. The CDR3 totals 18 residues. J gave up 3 bases and V 3 bases, and 13 bases lay outside the gene matches. The CDR3 loop is CASSPFGGQSQYTGELFF. The CDR3 region has the DNA TGTGCCAGCTCACCCTTTGGGGGACAGAGCCAATACACCGGGGAGCTGTTTTTT.

The chain has TRBV28 and TRBJ2-7; 7 nucleotides match TRBD2. V shed 8 bases and J 5 bases; nucleotides not matched to a gene: 3. The germline CDR1 and CDR2 sequences are MDHEN and SYDVKM. The CDR3 totals 11 residues. The CDR3 protein is CASGAGNEQYF. CDR3 sequence (DNA): TGTGCCAGCGGAGCGGGGAACGAGCAGTACTTC.

This clone was counted a few times. The gene calls are TRBV4-2 and TRBJ1-1; D remains unclear. The length of the CDR3 is 16 residues. Trimming cost V 0 bases and J 0 bases, with 11 bases left between them. Germline V gives CDR1 LGHNA, CDR2 YNFKEQ. CDR3 sequence reads: CASSQEAGGLNTEAFF. The CDR3 nucleotides are TGTGCCAGCAGCCAAGAGGCGGGAGGGTTGAACACTGAAGCTTTCTTT.